Below, 20 T cell receptor beta chains from the same sample are listed, as sequenced in a study of identical twins. TCRdb fed the 5' RACE reads into MiXCR, producing one record per CDR3 protein. Of around 490,000 distinct CDR3 sequences listed, approximately 20% are singletons. The same data also contributed to another study, on yellow fever vaccine responses in identical twins.

Sequenced input: CD4+ T cells sorted from blood. All receptors come from a woman between 18 and 29 years old in good health.

The chain recombines TRBV5-6 with TRBJ2-2; 10 bases fit TRBD2. The CDR3 sequence is 17 residues long. V lost 2 bases to trimming and J lost 2 bases; unmatched junction nucleotides: 6. The germline CDR1 and CDR2 sequences are SGHDT and YYEEEE. The CDR3 nucleotides read TGTGCCAGCAGCTTTTATAGCGGGGGGCAAAACACCGGGGAGCTGTTTTTT. It encodes CASSFYSGGQNTGELFF.

This clonotype was seen a handful of times. The chain uses TRBV6-1 and TRBJ2-1; the D gene is possibly TRBD2 (8 bases). V dropped 8 bases and J dropped 7 bases, with 21 bases sitting between them. The CDR3 totals 15 residues. Per the germline V gene, CDR1 is MNHNS and CDR2 is SASEGT. For the CDR3, the DNA is TGTGCCAGCTCAACAGGGGCTAGCGGGTCTAATGAGCAGTTCTTC. Translated: CASSTGASGSNEQFF.

This clonotype was counted between two and nine times. The V gene is TRBV4-2, the J gene TRBJ2-2; 7 positions match TRBD1. V trimming: 0 bases; J trimming: 4 bases; junction bases outside the gene matches: 8. Germline CDR1 and CDR2: LGHNA and YNFKEQ. The CDR3 runs to 17 residues. As DNA, the CDR3 is TGTGCCAGCAGCCAAGATCTGAAGGGGGCCGGCACCGGGGAGCTGTTTTTT. The encoded protein is CASSQDLKGAGTGELFF.

V and J are TRBV6-1 and TRBJ2-4; no clear D gene. The CDR3 has 14 amino acids. Between the trimmed V and J ends, which lost 2 bases and 0 bases, there was a span of 5 bases. CDR1 is MNHNS and CDR2 is SASEGT in the germline V gene. In nucleotides, the CDR3 is TGTGCCAGCAGTGAACCTGTAGCCAAAAACATTCAGTACTTC. Its protein product is CASSEPVAKNIQYF.

This clonotype has just a few counts. The rearrangement links TRBV7-9 to TRBJ2-1, with TRBD2 as a possible D gene (6 bases). The CDR3 spans 14 residues. V was trimmed by 5 bases and J by 3 bases, leaving 11 bases between them. Germline CDR1 and CDR2: SEHNR and FQNEAQ (reference sequence). CDR3 sequence (DNA): TGTGCCAGCAGCCCGAGTAGCGGCTACAATGAGCAGTTCTTC. Its protein product is CASSPSSGYNEQFF.

This clonotype was detected only a few times. The chain has TRBV18 and TRBJ2-7; 11 bases fit TRBD2. V lost 0 bases to trimming and J lost 4 bases; unmatched junction nucleotides: 5. Germline assignment: CDR1 KGHSH and CDR2 LQKENI. CDR3 length: 16 amino acids. In DNA, the CDR3 is TGTGCCAGCTCACCACCTAATAGCGGGAGGGATTACGAGCAGTACTTC. This sequence encodes CASSPPNSGRDYEQYF.

The chain links TRBV3-1 to TRBJ2-7; TRBD2 matches at 10 bases. The CDR3 is made up of 16 amino acids. V lost 1 base, J lost 4 bases, and 7 bases stayed unmatched. Germline CDR1 reads LGHDT; CDR2 reads YNNKEL (reference sequence). CDR3 in DNA: TGTGCCAGCAGCCAAGCTGAAGCGGGAGGGCGATACGAGCAGTACTTC. Amino acids: CASSQAEAGGRYEQYF.

There are a few counts of this clonotype. The chain links TRBV3-1 to TRBJ2-1; 11 nucleotides agree with TRBD2. CDR3 length: 15 residues. The V segment lost 7 bases and the J segment 4 bases; nucleotides outside the gene matches: 6. Per germline, CDR1 LGHDT and CDR2 YNNKEL (reference sequence). The CDR3 here is CASTRGTSGYNEQFF. CDR3 sequence (DNA): TGTGCCAGCACCCGCGGGACTAGCGGATACAATGAGCAGTTCTTC.

The chain recombines TRBV5-4 with TRBJ1-1, with TRBD1 as a possible D gene (5 bases). Germline CDR1 reads SGHNT; CDR2 reads YYREEE (reference sequence). This CDR3 comprises 14 residues. Trimming stripped 5 bases from V and 0 bases from J, with 11 bases between. The CDR3 loop reads CASSRQLLNTEAFF. The CDR3 DNA reads TGTGCCAGCAGTCGACAGTTATTGAACACTGAAGCTTTCTTT.

In its sample, this clonotype was seen a few times. The chain couples TRBV11-3 to TRBJ2-1, with 7 nucleotides matching TRBD2. V lost 3 bases, J lost 3 bases, and 11 bases stayed unmatched. This CDR3 is built from 17 residues. Germline lookup yields CDR1 SGHNT and CDR2 YENEEA. This CDR3 reads CASSFSLAVVNYNEQFF. CDR3 sequence (DNA): TGTGCCAGCAGCTTCAGTCTAGCGGTGGTAAACTACAATGAGCAGTTCTTC.

The genes are TRBV5-1 and TRBJ2-7; 8 bases align to TRBD1. J lost 5 bases, V lost 0 bases, and 10 bases had no gene match. The germline CDR1 and CDR2 sequences are SGHRS and YFSETQ. The length of the CDR3 is 16 residues. The CDR3 region has the DNA TGCGCCAGCAGCTTGGAAGGGGACAGGTTGTCTAACGAGCAGTACTTC. The encoded protein is CASSLEGDRLSNEQYF.

This clonotype turned up a few times. V and J are TRBV28 and TRBJ2-1, with D perhaps matching TRBD2 (7 bases). V dropped 0 bases and J dropped 3 bases, with 9 bases sitting between them. CDR3 length equals 15 residues. The germline CDR1 and CDR2 sequences are MDHEN and SYDVKM. For the CDR3, the DNA is TGTGCCAGCAGTTTATGGGGGGGGCTCTACAATGAGCAGTTCTTC. As protein: CASSLWGGLYNEQFF.

This clonotype was counted a few times. The CDR3 coding sequence is TGCGCCAGCAGCTTAGGGTCTGAGTACGGCTACACCTTC. Translation: CASSLGSEYGYTF. V usage is TRBV5-1 and J usage is TRBJ1-2; no clear D gene. V dropped 2 bases and J dropped 8 bases, with 13 bases sitting between them. Germline V gene lookup returns CDR1 SGHRS and CDR2 YFSETQ. CDR3 length: 13 residues.

This clonotype was counted a few times. CDR3 loop: CASSPRTGTGGDQPQHF. DNA of the CDR3: TGTGCCAGTAGTCCCCGAACCGGGACAGGTGGGGATCAGCCCCAGCATTTT. This rearrangement joins TRBV19 to TRBJ1-5; the match to TRBD1 covers 8 bases. The V gene end was trimmed by 5 bases and the J gene end by 5 bases; junction bases not matched to a gene: 14. Germline V gene lookup returns CDR1 LNHDA and CDR2 SQIVND (reference sequence). CDR3 length: 17 amino acids.

This clonotype has ten or more counts. V usage is TRBV24-1 and J usage is TRBJ2-2; 11 nucleotides align to TRBD2. CDR1 and CDR2 from the germline V gene are KGHDR and SFDVKD. V trimming: 7 bases; J trimming: 1 base; junction bases outside the gene matches: 7. The CDR3 spans 17 residues. The CDR3 protein is CATRGTSGSLNTGELFF. CDR3 DNA: TGTGCCACCAGAGGAACTAGCGGGAGTTTGAACACCGGGGAGCTGTTTTTT.

This clonotype came up a few times. This chain uses TRBV5-1 with TRBJ1-1; no clear D gene. The CDR3 loop spans 18 amino acids. Trimming left V 0 bases short and J 0 bases short, with 18 bases between. The V gene's germline CDR1 is SGHRS and CDR2 YFSETQ. CDR3 sequence reads: CASSLGLVGSDMNTEAFF. DNA of the CDR3: TGCGCCAGCAGCTTGGGTCTTGTCGGCAGTGACATGAACACTGAAGCTTTCTTT.

The rearrangement uses TRBV6-2 or TRBV6-3 and TRBJ2-3, with 16 nucleotides matching TRBD2. This CDR3 comprises 18 residues. The V and J ends lost 8 bases and 5 bases, in that order; junction bases with no gene match: 13. Germline V gene data show CDR1 as MNHEY and CDR2 as SVGEGT. This CDR3 is CASRAPPGLAGGIDTQYF. The DNA for the CDR3 is TGTGCCAGCCGTGCCCCCCCGGGACTAGCGGGAGGGATAGATACGCAGTATTTT.

The chain joins TRBV20-1 to TRBJ2-2; 8 bases are shared with TRBD2. Germline V CDR1 and CDR2: DFQATT, SNEGSKA (reference sequence). This CDR3 spans 14 amino acids. The ends lost 3 bases at V and 3 bases at J; junction bases unmatched: 3. CDR3 protein: CSASIAGYTGELFF. The CDR3 region has the DNA TGCAGTGCTAGTATAGCGGGATACACCGGGGAGCTGTTTTTT.

The J gene is TRBJ2-1, the V gene TRBV7-6; 10 bases are a match to TRBD2. This CDR3 is 17 amino acids long. CDR1 SGHVS and CDR2 FNYEAQ come from the germline V gene. After removal of 1 base from V and 4 bases from J, the junction contained 7 bases not matched to a gene. CDR3 nucleotide sequence: TGTGCCAGCAGCTTAGGGGCTACTAGCGGGGCATACAATGAGCAGTTCTTC. It specifies CASSLGATSGAYNEQFF.

The chain uses TRBV12-3 or TRBV12-4 and TRBJ1-6, with D unclear. The length of the CDR3 is 14 residues. Trimming took off 6 bases at V and 8 bases at J, with 14 bases between the two ends. The CDR3 region is CASRASGRDSPLHF. CDR3 in DNA: TGTGCCAGCAGAGCCTCCGGACGGGATTCACCCCTCCACTTT.